The 15 T cell receptor beta chains listed next were all sequenced from one sample in a study of cytomegalovirus exposure and HLA in healthy donors. TCRdb's table, derived via immunoSEQ multiplex PCR, lists solely in-frame clones and lacks some. The sample contains about 150,000 clones, roughly 92% of which appear only once. The sample consisted of PBMCs. The receptors originated from a young man in good health and CMV-seronegative.

The chain uses TRBV7-9 and TRBJ2-1, with unresolved D. There are 15 residues in the CDR3. V lost 1 base to trimming and J lost 0 bases, with 7 bases between them. Germline CDR1 reads SEHNR; CDR2 reads FQNEAQ (reference sequence). The CDR3 coding sequence is TGTGCCAGCAGCTTAGTGAGGAGCTCCTACAATGAGCAGTTCTTC. Translating gives CASSLVRSSYNEQFF.

V gene TRBV18 combines with J gene TRBJ2-7; D may be TRBD2 (6 bases). This CDR3 spans 14 amino acids. Germline lookup yields CDR1 KGHSH and CDR2 LQKENI. Trimming took 6 bases from V and 2 from J, leaving 14 bases between them. The CDR3 bases are TGTGCCAGCTCGCCGGGGGACTGGGCCTACGAGCAGTACGTC. Protein sequence: CASSPGDWAYEQYV.

The chain recombines TRBV27 with TRBJ1-1, with unresolved D. V gave up 3 bases and J gave up 6 bases, with 14 bases separating them. CDR3 size: 14 residues. Germline V CDR1 and CDR2: MNHEY, SMNVEV (reference sequence). CDR3: CASSLASRLAEAFF. The CDR3 DNA reads TGTGCCAGCAGTTTGGCGAGCAGGCTCGCTGAAGCTTTCTTT.

The V call is TRBV5-1, the J call TRBJ2-3; 9 bases fit TRBD2. The J segment lost 5 bases and the V segment lost 5 bases, leaving 6 bases of the junction unmatched. From germline, CDR1 is SGHRS and CDR2 YFSETQ. The CDR3 consists of 14 residues. CDR3 region: CASSLAGVIDTQYF. CDR3 nucleotide sequence: TGCGCCAGCAGTTTAGCGGGAGTAATAGATACGCAGTATTTT.

The V call is TRBV29-1, the J call TRBJ1-3, with a tentative D call TRBD1 (6 bases). Germline V gene data show CDR1 as SQVTM and CDR2 as ANQGSEA. V lost 4 bases to trimming and J lost 0 bases, with 7 bases between them. The CDR3 totals 13 residues. The CDR3 spells CSVAQGSGNTIYF. CDR3 in DNA: TGCAGCGTTGCACAGGGCTCTGGAAACACCATATATTTT.

The count of this clone is one. This chain connects TRBV10-3 to TRBJ2-3, with 11 positions matching TRBD2. Germline assignment: CDR1 ENHRY and CDR2 SYGVKD. The CDR3 has 13 residues. J was trimmed by 5 bases and V by 6 bases; bases with no gene match: 1. The CDR3 spells CAIRGLAVDTQYF. CDR3 in DNA: TGTGCCATCAGGGGACTAGCGGTAGATACGCAGTATTTT.

This clone occurred once. The chain couples TRBV10-3 to TRBJ1-1; 12 nucleotides line up with TRBD1. The CDR3 contains 14 residues. CDR1 ENHRY and CDR2 SYGVKD come from the germline V gene. Trimming took 4 bases from V and 4 from J; bases not matched to a gene: 1. The CDR3 loop reads CAISGDRGPTEAFF. The CDR3 DNA reads as TGTGCCATCAGTGGGGACAGGGGGCCCACTGAAGCTTTCTTT.

This chain uses TRBV7-9 with TRBJ2-1; no clear D gene. V shed 5 bases and J shed 9 bases, with 11 bases lying between them. From germline, CDR1 is SEHNR and CDR2 FQNEAQ (reference sequence). CDR3 length equals 12 residues. The CDR3 here is CASSPTFGEQFF. The CDR3 DNA reads TGTGCCAGCAGCCCCACCTTCGGTGAGCAGTTCTTC. Supplemented by reference TRBV7-9 and TRBJ2-1, the full variable domain reads DTGVSQNPRHKITKRGQNVTFRCDPISEHNRLYWYRQTLGQGPEFLTYFQNEAQLEKSRLLSDRFSAERPKGSFSTLEIQRTEQGDSAMYLCASSPTFGEQFFGPGTRLTVL.

This clone was observed once. The chain links TRBV28 to TRBJ2-7; 15 nucleotides align to TRBD2. The germline V gene encodes CDR1 MDHEN and CDR2 SYDVKM. V lost 5 bases to trimming and J lost 7 bases; unmatched junction nucleotides: 24. This CDR3 is 21 amino acids long. CDR3 DNA sequence: TGTGCCAGCAGTCCCAGCCTGGGTAAACCGGGACTAGCGGGAGGATCGGGTGAGCAGTACGTC. Translation: CASSPSLGKPGLAGGSGEQYV.

The chain is built from TRBV14 and TRBJ2-5, with TRBD2 identical over 11 bases. The V gene end was trimmed by 1 base and the J gene end by 5 bases; junction bases not matched to a gene: 9. CDR1 is SGHDN, CDR2 FVKESK, per germline. The CDR3 length is 17 residues. The CDR3 region is CASSQGLAGGPWETQYF. DNA for the CDR3: TGTGCCAGCAGCCAAGGATTAGCGGGAGGGCCATGGGAGACCCAGTACTTC.

The chain joins TRBV28 to TRBJ1-2, with TRBD1 matching 8 bases. After removal of 3 bases from V and 7 bases from J, the junction contained 10 bases not matched to a gene. CDR3 length: 15 residues. Germline-derived CDR1 and CDR2 are MDHEN and SYDVKM. The DNA for the CDR3 is TGTGCCAGCAGTTTTGGAGGCCAGGGGGCTAGTGGCTACACCTTC. It is translated as CASSFGGQGASGYTF.

Only one count was recorded for this clone. The genes are TRBV6-5 and TRBJ1-4; D is unclear. Germline CDR1 MNHEY, CDR2 SVGAGI. The CDR3 sequence is 15 residues long. Trimming removed 4 bases from V and 4 bases from J, with 13 bases in between. CDR3 coding DNA: TGTGCCAGCAGTTCGCACGGTGCGGGTAATGAAAAACTGTTTTTT. Translation gives CASSSHGAGNEKLFF.

The V gene is TRBV19, the J gene TRBJ2-3; TRBD1 aligns across 10 bases. Germline V lookup: CDR1 LNHDA, CDR2 SQIVND (reference sequence). V lost 3 bases to trimming and J lost 2 bases; unmatched junction nucleotides: 5. The CDR3 loop spans 16 amino acids. DNA of the CDR3: TGTGCCAGTAGTATCTGGGGACAGGGGCACACAGATACGCAGTATTTT. Translation gives CASSIWGQGHTDTQYF.

CDR3 amino acids: CAWDRVFVNEQFF. The CDR3 nucleotides read TGTGCCTGGGACAGGGTTTTTGTCAATGAGCAGTTCTTC. The rearrangement links TRBV30 to TRBJ2-1; the match to TRBD1 covers 7 bases. V was pared by 5 bases and J by 6 bases, with 7 bases of the junction left unmatched. Per the germline V gene, CDR1 is GTSNPN and CDR2 is SVGIG (reference sequence). The CDR3 has 13 amino acids.

The chain is built from TRBV5-1 and TRBJ2-3; 10 bases align to TRBD2. CDR1 and CDR2 (germline): SGHRS, YFSETQ. V shed 2 bases, J shed 0 bases, and the junction held 0 bases outside the gene matches. The CDR3 is 15 amino acids. The CDR3 loop is CASSLLAGSTDTQYF. DNA of the CDR3: TGCGCCAGCAGCTTACTAGCGGGAAGCACAGATACGCAGTATTTT.